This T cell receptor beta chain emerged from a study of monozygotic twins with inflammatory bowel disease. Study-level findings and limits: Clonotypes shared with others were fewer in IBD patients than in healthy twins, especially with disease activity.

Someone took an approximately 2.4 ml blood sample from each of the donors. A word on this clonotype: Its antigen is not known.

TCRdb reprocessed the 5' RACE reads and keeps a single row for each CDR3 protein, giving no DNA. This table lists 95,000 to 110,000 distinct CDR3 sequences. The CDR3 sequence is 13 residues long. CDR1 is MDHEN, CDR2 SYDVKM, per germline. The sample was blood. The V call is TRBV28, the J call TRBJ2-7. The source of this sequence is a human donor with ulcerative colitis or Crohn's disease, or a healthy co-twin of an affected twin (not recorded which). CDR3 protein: CASSSQPTYEQYF.